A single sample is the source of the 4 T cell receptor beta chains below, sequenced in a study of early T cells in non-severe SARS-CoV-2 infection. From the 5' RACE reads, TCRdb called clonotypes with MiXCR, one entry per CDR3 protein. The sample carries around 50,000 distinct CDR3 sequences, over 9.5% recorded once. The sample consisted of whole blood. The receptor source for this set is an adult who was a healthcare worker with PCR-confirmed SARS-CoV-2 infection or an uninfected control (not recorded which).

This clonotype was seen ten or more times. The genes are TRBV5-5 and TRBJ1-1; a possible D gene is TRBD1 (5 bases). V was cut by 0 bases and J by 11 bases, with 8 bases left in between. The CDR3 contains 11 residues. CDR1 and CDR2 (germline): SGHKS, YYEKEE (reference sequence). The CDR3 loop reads CASSLERGAFF. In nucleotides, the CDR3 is TGTGCCAGCAGCTTGGAAAGGGGTGCTTTCTTT.

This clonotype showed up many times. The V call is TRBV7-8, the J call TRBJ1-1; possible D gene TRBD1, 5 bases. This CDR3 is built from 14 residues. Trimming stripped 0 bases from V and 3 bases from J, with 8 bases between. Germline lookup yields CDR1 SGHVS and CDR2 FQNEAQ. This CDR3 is CASSLAGAYTEAFF. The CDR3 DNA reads TGTGCCAGCAGCTTAGCAGGGGCTTACACTGAAGCTTTCTTT.

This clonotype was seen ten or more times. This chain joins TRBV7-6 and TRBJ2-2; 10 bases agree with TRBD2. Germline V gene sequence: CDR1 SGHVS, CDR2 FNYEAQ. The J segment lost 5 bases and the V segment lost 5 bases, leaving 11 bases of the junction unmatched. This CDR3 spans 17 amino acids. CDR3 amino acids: CASSPIPSGGSTGELFF. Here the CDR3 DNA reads TGTGCCAGCAGCCCCATTCCTAGCGGGGGTTCTACCGGGGAGCTGTTTTTT.

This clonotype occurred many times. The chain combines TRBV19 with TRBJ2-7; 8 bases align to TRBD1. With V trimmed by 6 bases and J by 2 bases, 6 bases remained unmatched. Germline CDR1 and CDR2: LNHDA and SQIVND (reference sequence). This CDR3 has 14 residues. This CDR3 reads CASSRGPGTYEQYF. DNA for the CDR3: TGTGCCAGTAGCAGGGGGCCAGGGACCTACGAGCAGTACTTC.